The 18 T cell receptor beta chains given below trace back to one sample, sequenced in a study of shared clonotypes between healthy human individuals. This table comes from immunoSEQ multiplex PCR, and its TCRdb copy is limited to in-frame clones, with some not included. The table shows roughly 660,000 clones, with 90% occurring only once. Sequencing used memory CD8+ T cells from PBMCs. Subset here: CD45RO+ cells pooled with CCR7-negative TemRA cells. These receptors were collected from a man aged 18 to 29 in good health. Some clones in this sample may be carry-over from other donors' samples.

The sample holds one count of this clone. The CDR3 region has the DNA TGTGCCAGCAGTTTCCTCACACTAGCGGGGTACAATGAGCAGTTCTTC. Translating gives CASSFLTLAGYNEQFF. This chain uses TRBV28 with TRBJ2-1; TRBD2 matches 10 bases. Trimming took 3 bases from V and 4 from J; bases not matched to a gene: 6. Germline lookup yields CDR1 MDHEN and CDR2 SYDVKM. This CDR3 contains 16 residues.

This chain connects TRBV9 to TRBJ2-2; 8 nucleotides line up with TRBD1. Germline assignment: CDR1 SGDLS and CDR2 YYNGEE. V shed 2 bases and J 4 bases; nucleotides not matched to a gene: 16. There are 19 residues in the CDR3. CDR3 amino acids: CASSVSSGRTGIVTGELFF. CDR3 in DNA: TGTGCCAGCAGCGTGAGTAGTGGCCGGACAGGGATTGTCACCGGGGAGCTGTTTTTT.

As concerns this clone: Different DNA sequences within this sample yield the same CDR3. The chain uses TRBV5-4 and TRBJ2-3; tentative D call: TRBD1 (6 bases). The CDR3 has 15 amino acids. V was pared by 0 bases and J by 0 bases, with 8 bases between. The V gene's germline CDR1 is SGHNT and CDR2 YYREEE (reference sequence). For the CDR3, the DNA is TGTGCCAGCAGCTTGGGTCAGGGGAGCACAGATACGCAGTATTTT. Translated: CASSLGQGSTDTQYF.

The rearrangement uses TRBV9 and TRBJ2-7; 7 bases map to TRBD1. Per germline, CDR1 SGDLS and CDR2 YYNGEE. The CDR3 is 15 amino acids. Losses at the gene ends were 2 bases for V and 1 base for J; bases not matched to a gene: 6. CDR3 protein: CASSVGTVPSYEQYF. Here the CDR3 DNA reads TGTGCCAGCAGCGTGGGGACAGTACCTTCCTACGAGCAGTACTTC.

This clone was seen just once. This chain joins TRBV13 and TRBJ2-7; 9 bases align to TRBD2. The junction had 4 bases not matched to a gene; V was cut back by 8 bases and J by 2 bases. Germline CDR1 and CDR2: PRHDT and FYEKMQ (reference sequence). This CDR3 is built from 13 residues. The CDR3 region is CASSSGVPYEQYF. The CDR3 region has the DNA TGTGCCAGCTCTAGCGGGGTCCCCTACGAGCAGTACTTC.

The sample holds one count of this clone. V gene TRBV4-2 combines with J gene TRBJ2-3; D remains unclear. Germline-derived CDR1 and CDR2 are LGHNA and YNFKEQ. V was shortened by 3 bases and J by 2 bases, with 12 bases between the two germline ends. CDR3 length: 15 amino acids. CDR3 residues: CASSHSLRYTDTQYF. In DNA form, the CDR3 reads TGTGCCAGCAGCCACAGCCTGCGATACACAGATACGCAGTATTTT.

This chain links TRBV6-5 with TRBJ2-5; possibly TRBD1 for D (5 bases). Germline CDR1 reads MNHEY; CDR2 reads SVGAGI. V lost 0 bases, J lost 5 bases, and 10 bases lay in between. The CDR3 consists of 14 residues. The CDR3 here is CASSYSVGAETQYF. The CDR3 nucleotides read TGTGCCAGCAGTTACTCAGTAGGGGCCGAGACCCAGTACTTC.

This clone was observed once. The rearrangement uses TRBV6-6 and TRBJ2-7; D is undetermined. The V gene's germline CDR1 is MNHNY and CDR2 SVGAGI (reference sequence). The CDR3 is 14 amino acids. Trimming removed 0 bases from V and 0 bases from J, with 6 bases in between. CDR3: CASSYSRASYEQYF. Here the CDR3 DNA reads TGTGCCAGCAGTTACTCACGGGCCTCCTACGAGCAGTACTTC.

The rearrangement links TRBV7-2 to TRBJ1-2; D unclear. Germline CDR1 SGHTA, CDR2 FQGNSA. The CDR3 covers 14 residues. V dropped 6 bases and J dropped 6 bases, with 17 bases sitting between them. The CDR3 region has the DNA TGTGCCAGCAGAAACGCACTACCTTGGGATGGCTACACCTTC. It specifies CASRNALPWDGYTF.

The chain uses TRBV4-1 and TRBJ2-1; 7 bases fit TRBD1. V trimming: 3 bases; J trimming: 8 bases; junction bases outside the gene matches: 7. The germline V gene encodes CDR1 MGHRA and CDR2 YSYEKL. The CDR3 loop spans 14 amino acids. CDR3 nucleotide sequence: TGCGCCAGCAGCCACCTACAGGGGCCGGATGAGCAGTTCTTC. Protein sequence: CASSHLQGPDEQFF.

The rearrangement uses TRBV27 and TRBJ1-6; weak D call: TRBD1 (6 bases). Germline CDR1 and CDR2: MNHEY and SMNVEV (reference sequence). The CDR3 loop spans 15 amino acids. V was trimmed by 3 bases and J by 8 bases, leaving 14 bases between them. CDR3 in DNA: TGTGCCAGCAGTTTGAACAGGGCCCTTGATTCACCCCTCCACTTT. This gives the protein CASSLNRALDSPLHF.

V is TRBV28 and J is TRBJ2-3; TRBD2 matches 10 bases. The V gene end was trimmed by 2 bases and the J gene end by 3 bases; junction bases not matched to a gene: 8. This CDR3 contains 17 residues. The germline V gene has CDR1 MDHEN and CDR2 SYDVKM. Written as DNA, the CDR3 is TGTGCCAGCAGTTTACCCTTTGTGACTAGCGGGACAGATACGCAGTATTTT. This encodes CASSLPFVTSGTDTQYF.

The CDR3 sequence is CASSLRYGRERIEQFF. Here the CDR3 DNA reads TGCGCCAGCAGCTTGCGGTACGGGCGGGAGAGGATTGAGCAGTTCTTC. The chain links TRBV5-1 to TRBJ2-1, with TRBD2 matching 7 bases. The length of the CDR3 is 16 residues. The V gene end was trimmed by 1 base and the J gene end by 9 bases; junction bases not matched to a gene: 13. CDR1 and CDR2 from the germline V gene are SGHRS and YFSETQ.

This chain connects TRBV13 to TRBJ1-2; D is ambiguous. Germline V gene data show CDR1 as PRHDT and CDR2 as FYEKMQ (reference sequence). V lost 0 bases and J lost 6, with 2 bases in between. The CDR3 spans 11 residues. This CDR3 is CASSLGDGYTF. DNA of the CDR3: TGTGCCAGCAGCTTAGGGGATGGCTACACCTTC.

This clone has at least ten counts. The chain employs TRBV6-1 and TRBJ1-3; D is perhaps TRBD1 (6 bases). Trimming stripped 8 bases from V and 0 bases from J, with 11 bases between. Germline values: CDR1 MNHNS, CDR2 SASEGT. This CDR3 comprises 14 residues. In nucleotides, the CDR3 is TGTGCCAGCGACGACAGGCGCTCTGGAAACACCATATATTTT. Amino acid sequence: CASDDRRSGNTIYF.

The chain employs TRBV6-6 and TRBJ2-7, with D perhaps TRBD2 (6 bases). The CDR3 is made up of 11 amino acids. Per the germline V gene, CDR1 is MNHNY and CDR2 is SVGAGI (reference sequence). Trimming cost V 11 bases and J 7 bases, with 15 bases left between them. The CDR3 DNA is TGTGCCGGAGGGACCCCCGGGGAGCAGTACTTC. This gives the protein CAGGTPGEQYF.

The V call is TRBV2, the J call TRBJ2-7; D is possibly TRBD1 or TRBD2 (5 bases each). Germline CDR1 reads SNHLY; CDR2 reads FYNNEI. CDR3 size: 13 residues. V lost 10 bases, J lost 6 bases, and 19 bases lay in between. For the CDR3, the DNA is TGTGCCACCGCTCGGTTAGGGACGGGCGAGCAGTACTTC. Its protein is CATARLGTGEQYF.

This rearrangement joins TRBV30 to TRBJ1-2, with 7 bases fitting TRBD1. From germline, CDR1 is GTSNPN and CDR2 SVGIG (reference sequence). V was clipped by 4 bases and J by 5 bases; unmatched bases: 13. This CDR3 is built from 15 residues. In DNA, the CDR3 is TGTGCCTGGAACGTGCCAGGGGGAATACCTTATGGCTACACCTTC. Translation: CAWNVPGGIPYGYTF.